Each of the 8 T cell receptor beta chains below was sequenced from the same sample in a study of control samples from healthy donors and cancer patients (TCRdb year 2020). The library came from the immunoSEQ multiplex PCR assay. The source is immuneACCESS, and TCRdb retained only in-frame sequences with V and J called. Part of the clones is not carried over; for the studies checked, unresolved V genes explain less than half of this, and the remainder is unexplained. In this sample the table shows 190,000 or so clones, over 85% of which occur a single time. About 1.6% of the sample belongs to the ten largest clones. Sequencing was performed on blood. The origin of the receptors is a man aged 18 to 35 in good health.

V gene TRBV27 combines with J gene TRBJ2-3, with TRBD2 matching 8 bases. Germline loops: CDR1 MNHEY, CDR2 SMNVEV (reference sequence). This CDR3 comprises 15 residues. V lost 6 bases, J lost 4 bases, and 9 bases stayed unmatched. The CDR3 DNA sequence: TGTGCCAGCAGACTAGGACTAGCCCTCGCAGATACGCAGTATTTT. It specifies CASRLGLALADTQYF.

CDR3 amino acids: CASSLGRGGPDTEAFF. DNA of the CDR3: TGCGCCAGCAGCTTGGGGCGGGGAGGGCCCGACACTGAAGCTTTCTTT. J is TRBJ1-1 and V is TRBV5-1; D gene ambiguous. V was clipped by 0 bases and J by 3 bases, with 15 bases between them. The CDR3 consists of 16 residues. Germline values: CDR1 SGHRS, CDR2 YFSETQ.

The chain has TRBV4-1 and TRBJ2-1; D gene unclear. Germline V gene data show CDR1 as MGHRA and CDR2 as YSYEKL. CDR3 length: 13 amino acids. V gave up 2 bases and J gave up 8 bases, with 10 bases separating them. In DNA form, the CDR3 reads TGCGCCAGCAGCCAATCGGTTATTGATGAGCAGTTCTTC. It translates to CASSQSVIDEQFF.

CDR3 region: CASSQDAGQGYYEQYF. CDR3 sequence (DNA): TGTGCCAGCAGCCAAGACGCGGGACAGGGGTACTACGAGCAGTACTTC. This chain joins TRBV4-2 and TRBJ2-7, with 10 nucleotides matching TRBD1. The CDR3 is 16 amino acids. Germline V gene data show CDR1 as LGHNA and CDR2 as YNFKEQ. Losses at the gene ends were 0 bases for V and 3 bases for J; bases not matched to a gene: 5.

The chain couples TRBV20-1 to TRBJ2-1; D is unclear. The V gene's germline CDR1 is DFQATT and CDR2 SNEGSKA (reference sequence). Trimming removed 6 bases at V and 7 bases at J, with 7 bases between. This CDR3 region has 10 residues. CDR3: CSAPLNEQFF. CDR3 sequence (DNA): TGCAGTGCCCCGCTTAATGAGCAGTTCTTC.

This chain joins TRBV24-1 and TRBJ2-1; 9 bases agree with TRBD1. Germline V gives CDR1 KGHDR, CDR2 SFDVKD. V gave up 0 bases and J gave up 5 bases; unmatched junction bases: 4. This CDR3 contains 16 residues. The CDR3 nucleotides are TGTGCCACCAGTGATTTGGGGACAGGGATAGACAATGAGCAGTTCTTC. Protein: CATSDLGTGIDNEQFF.

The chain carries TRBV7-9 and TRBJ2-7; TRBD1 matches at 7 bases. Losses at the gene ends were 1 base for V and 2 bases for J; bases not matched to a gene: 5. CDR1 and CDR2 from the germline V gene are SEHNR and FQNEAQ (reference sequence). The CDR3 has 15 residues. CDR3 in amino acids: CASSLGRTGTYEQYF. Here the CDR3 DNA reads TGTGCCAGCAGCTTAGGACGGACAGGAACCTACGAGCAGTACTTC.

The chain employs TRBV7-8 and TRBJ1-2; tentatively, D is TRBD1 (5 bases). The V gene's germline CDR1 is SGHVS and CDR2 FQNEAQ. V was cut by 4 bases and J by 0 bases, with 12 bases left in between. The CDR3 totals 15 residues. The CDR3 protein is CASSSPGLSNYGYTF. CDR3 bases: TGTGCCAGCAGCTCACCGGGACTATCTAACTATGGCTACACCTTC.